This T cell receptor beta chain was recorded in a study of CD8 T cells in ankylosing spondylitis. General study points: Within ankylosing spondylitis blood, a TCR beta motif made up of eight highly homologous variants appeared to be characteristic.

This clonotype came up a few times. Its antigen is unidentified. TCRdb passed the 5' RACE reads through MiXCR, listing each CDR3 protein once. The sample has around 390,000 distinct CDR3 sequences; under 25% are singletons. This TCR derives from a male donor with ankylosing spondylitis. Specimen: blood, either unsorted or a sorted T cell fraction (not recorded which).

The CDR3 here is CASSPRGGAFF. The CDR3, as DNA: TGTGCCAGCAGCCCTCGGGGGGGAGCTTTCTTT. This chain links TRBV7-9 with TRBJ1-1, with D perhaps TRBD1 (5 bases). The CDR3 spans 11 residues. V lost 5 bases and J lost 10, with 11 bases in between. Germline assignment: CDR1 SEHNR and CDR2 FQNEAQ (reference sequence).